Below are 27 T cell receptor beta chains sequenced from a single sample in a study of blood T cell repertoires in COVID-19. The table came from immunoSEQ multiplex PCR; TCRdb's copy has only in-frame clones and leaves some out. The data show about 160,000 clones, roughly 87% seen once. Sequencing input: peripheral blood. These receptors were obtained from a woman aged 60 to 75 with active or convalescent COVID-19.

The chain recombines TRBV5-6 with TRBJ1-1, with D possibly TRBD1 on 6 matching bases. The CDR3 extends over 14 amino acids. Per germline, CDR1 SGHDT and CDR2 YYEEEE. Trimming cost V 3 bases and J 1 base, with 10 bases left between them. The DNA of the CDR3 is TGTGCCAGCAGCTCCCTGGACAGGAACACTGAAGCTTTCTTT. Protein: CASSSLDRNTEAFF.

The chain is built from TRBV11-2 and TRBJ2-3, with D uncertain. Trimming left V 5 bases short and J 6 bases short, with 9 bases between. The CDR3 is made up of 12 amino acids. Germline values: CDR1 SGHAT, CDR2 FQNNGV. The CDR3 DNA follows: TGTGCCAGCAGCCCGCAGAGGGATACGCAGTATTTT. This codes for CASSPQRDTQYF.

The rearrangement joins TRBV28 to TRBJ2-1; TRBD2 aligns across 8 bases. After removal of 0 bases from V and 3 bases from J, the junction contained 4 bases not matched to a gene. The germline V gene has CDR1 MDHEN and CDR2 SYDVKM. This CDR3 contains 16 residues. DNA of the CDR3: TGTGCCAGCAGTTTATGGAATAGCGGGGACTACAATGAGCAGTTCTTC. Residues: CASSLWNSGDYNEQFF.

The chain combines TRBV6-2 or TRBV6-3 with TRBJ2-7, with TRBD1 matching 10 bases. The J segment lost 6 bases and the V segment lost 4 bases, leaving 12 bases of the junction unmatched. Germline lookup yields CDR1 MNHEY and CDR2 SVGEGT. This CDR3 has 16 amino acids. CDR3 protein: CASSSAGTGELLEQYF. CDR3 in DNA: TGTGCCAGCAGTTCCGCCGGGACAGGGGAACTTCTCGAGCAGTACTTC.

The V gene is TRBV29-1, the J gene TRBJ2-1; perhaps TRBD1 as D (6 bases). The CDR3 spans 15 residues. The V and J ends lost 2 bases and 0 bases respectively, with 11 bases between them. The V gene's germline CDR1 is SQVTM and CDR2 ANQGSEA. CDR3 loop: CSVEKDSSSYNEQFF. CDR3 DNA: TGCAGCGTTGAAAAGGACAGTAGCTCCTACAATGAGCAGTTCTTC.

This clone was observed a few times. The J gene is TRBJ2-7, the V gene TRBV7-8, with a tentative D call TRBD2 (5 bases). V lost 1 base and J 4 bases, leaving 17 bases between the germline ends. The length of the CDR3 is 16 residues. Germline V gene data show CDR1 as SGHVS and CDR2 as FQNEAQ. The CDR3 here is CASSLEGREQLYEQYF. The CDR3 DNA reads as TGTGCCAGCAGCTTAGAAGGTCGGGAACAACTGTACGAGCAGTACTTC. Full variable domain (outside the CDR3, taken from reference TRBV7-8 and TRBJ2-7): GAGVSQSPRYKVAKRGQDVALRCDPISGHVSLFWYQQALGQGPEFLTYFQNEAQLDKSGLPSDRFFAERPEGSVSTLKIQRTQQEDSAVYLCASSLEGREQLYEQYFGPGTRLTVT.

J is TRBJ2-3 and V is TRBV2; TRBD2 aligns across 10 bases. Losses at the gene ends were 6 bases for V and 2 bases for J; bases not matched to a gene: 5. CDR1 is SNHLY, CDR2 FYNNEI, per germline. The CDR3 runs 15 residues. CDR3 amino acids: CASSLTSGVTDTQYF. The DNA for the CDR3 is TGTGCCAGCAGCCTAACTAGCGGGGTCACAGATACGCAGTATTTT.

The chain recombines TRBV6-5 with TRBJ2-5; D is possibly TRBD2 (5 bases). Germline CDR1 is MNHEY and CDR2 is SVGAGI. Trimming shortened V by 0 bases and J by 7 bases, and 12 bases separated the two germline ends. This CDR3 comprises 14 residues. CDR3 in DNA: TGTGCCAGCAGTTACTCCGGACTGGTGCGGACCCAGTACTTC. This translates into CASSYSGLVRTQYF.

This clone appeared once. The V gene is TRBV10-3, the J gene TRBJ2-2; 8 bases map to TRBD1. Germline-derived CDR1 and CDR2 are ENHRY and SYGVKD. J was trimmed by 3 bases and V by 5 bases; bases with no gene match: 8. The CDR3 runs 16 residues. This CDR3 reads CAISTRTGSDTGELFF. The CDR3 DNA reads TGTGCCATCAGTACCCGGACAGGGTCGGACACCGGGGAGCTGTTTTTT.

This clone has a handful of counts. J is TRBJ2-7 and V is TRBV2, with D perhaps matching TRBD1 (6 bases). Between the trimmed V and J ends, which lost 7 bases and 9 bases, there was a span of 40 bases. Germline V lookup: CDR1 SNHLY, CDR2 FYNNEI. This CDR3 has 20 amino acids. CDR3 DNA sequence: TGTGCCAGCAAGATTATCCCGGACACCAATCCGAGCCCTAGGGGGTCGTGGCAGTACTTC. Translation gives CASKIIPDTNPSPRGSWQYF.

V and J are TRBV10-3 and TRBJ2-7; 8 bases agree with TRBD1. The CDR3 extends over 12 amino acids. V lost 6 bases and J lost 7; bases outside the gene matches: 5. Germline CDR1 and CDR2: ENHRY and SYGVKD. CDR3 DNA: TGTGCCATCAGCCCAGGGGGCTGGGAGCAGTACTTC. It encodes CAISPGGWEQYF.

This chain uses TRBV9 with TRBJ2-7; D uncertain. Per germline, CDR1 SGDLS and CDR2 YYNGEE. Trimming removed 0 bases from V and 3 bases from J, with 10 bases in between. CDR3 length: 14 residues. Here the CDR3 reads CASSVGVADYEQYF. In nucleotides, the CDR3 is TGTGCCAGCAGCGTAGGAGTAGCCGACTACGAGCAGTACTTC.

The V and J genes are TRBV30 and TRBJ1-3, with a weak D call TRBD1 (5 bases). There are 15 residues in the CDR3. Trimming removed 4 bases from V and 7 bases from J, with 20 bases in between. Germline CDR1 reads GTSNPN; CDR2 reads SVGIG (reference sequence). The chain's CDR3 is CAWMWGSSTHNTIYF. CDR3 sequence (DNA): TGTGCCTGGATGTGGGGCTCATCCACTCACAACACCATATATTTT.

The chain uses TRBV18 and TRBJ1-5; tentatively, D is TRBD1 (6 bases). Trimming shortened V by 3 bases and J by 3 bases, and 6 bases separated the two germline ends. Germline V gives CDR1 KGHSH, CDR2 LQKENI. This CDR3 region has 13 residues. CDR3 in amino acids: CASSPGANQPQHF. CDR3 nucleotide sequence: TGTGCCAGCTCACCGGGGGCCAATCAGCCCCAGCATTTT.

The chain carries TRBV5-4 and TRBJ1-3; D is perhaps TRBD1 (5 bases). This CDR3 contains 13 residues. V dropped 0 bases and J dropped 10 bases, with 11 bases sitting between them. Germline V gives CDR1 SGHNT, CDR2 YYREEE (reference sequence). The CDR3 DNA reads TGTGCCAGCAGCTTGGCAGGGCGTTCTACCATATATTTT. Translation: CASSLAGRSTIYF.

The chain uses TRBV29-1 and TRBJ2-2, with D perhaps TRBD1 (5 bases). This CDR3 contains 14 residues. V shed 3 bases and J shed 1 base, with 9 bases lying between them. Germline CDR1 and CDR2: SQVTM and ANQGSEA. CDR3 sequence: CSVERQGNTGELFF. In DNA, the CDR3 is TGCAGCGTTGAGCGGCAGGGGAACACCGGGGAGCTGTTTTTT.

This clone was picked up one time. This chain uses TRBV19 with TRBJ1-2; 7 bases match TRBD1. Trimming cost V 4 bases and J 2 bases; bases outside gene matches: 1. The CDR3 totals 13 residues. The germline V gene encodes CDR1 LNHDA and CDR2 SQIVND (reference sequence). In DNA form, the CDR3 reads TGTGCCAGTAGTAGAGGGGGCAACTATGGCTACACCTTC. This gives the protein CASSRGGNYGYTF.

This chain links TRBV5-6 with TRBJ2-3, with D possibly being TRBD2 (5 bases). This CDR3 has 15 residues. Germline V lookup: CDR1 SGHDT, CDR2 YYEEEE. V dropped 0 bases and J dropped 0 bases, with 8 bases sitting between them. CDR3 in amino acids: CASSLVSVSTDTQYF. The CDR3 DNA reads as TGTGCCAGCAGCTTGGTTAGCGTCAGCACAGATACGCAGTATTTT. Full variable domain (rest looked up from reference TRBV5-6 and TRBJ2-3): DAGVTQSPTHLIKTRGQQVTLRCSPKSGHDTVSWYQQALGQGPQFIFQYYEEEERQRGNFPDRFSGHQFPNYSSELNVNALLLGDSALYLCASSLVSVSTDTQYFGPGTRLTVL.

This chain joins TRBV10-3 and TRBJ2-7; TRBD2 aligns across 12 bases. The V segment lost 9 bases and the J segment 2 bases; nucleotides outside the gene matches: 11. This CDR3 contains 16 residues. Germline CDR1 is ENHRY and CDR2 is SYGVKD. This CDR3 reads CAMATSGGMNAYEQYF. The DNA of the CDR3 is TGTGCCATGGCGACTAGCGGGGGCATGAACGCCTACGAGCAGTACTTC.

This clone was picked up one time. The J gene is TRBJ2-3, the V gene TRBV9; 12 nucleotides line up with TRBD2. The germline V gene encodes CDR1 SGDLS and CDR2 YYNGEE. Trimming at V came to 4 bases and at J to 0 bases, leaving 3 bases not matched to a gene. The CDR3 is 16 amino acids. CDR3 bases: TGTGCCAGCAGCAGACTAGCGGGGGAGAGCACAGATACGCAGTATTTT. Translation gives CASSRLAGESTDTQYF.

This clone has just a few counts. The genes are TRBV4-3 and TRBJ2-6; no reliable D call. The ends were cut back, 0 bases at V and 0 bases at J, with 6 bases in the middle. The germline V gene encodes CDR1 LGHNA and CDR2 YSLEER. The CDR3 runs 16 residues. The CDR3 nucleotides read TGCGCCAGCAGCCAAGATCCCATCTCTGGGGCCAACGTCCTGACTTTC. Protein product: CASSQDPISGANVLTF.

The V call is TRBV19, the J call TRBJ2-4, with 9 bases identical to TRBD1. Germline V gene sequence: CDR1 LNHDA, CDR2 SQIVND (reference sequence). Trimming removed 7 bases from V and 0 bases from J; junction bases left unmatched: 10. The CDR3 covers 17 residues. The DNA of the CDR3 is TGTGCCAGTAACGCGCGGGGACAGGGAGTAGCCAAAAACATTCAGTACTTC. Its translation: CASNARGQGVAKNIQYF.

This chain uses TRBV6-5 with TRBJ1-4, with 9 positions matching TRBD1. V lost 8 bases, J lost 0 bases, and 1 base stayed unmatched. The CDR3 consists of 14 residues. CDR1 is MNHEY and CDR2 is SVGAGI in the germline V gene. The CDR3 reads CASRTGATNEKLFF. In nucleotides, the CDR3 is TGTGCCAGCCGGACAGGGGCAACTAATGAAAAACTGTTTTTT.

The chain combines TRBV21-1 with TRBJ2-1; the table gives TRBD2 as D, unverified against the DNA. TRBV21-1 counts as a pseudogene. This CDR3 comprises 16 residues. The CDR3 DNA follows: TGTGCCAGCAGCAAAGAAGCCGAGAGCTCCTACAATGAGCAGTTCTTC. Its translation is CASSKEAESSYNEQFF.

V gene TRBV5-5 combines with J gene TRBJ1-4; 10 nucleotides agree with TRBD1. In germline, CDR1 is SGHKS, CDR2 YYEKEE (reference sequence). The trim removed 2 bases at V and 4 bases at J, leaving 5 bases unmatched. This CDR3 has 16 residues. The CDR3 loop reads CASSLGTGVFNEKLFF. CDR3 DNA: TGTGCCAGCAGCTTAGGGACAGGGGTGTTTAATGAAAAACTGTTTTTT. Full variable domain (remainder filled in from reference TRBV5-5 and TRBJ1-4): DAGVTQSPTHLIKTRGQQVTLRCSPISGHKSVSWYQQVLGQGPQFIFQYYEKEERGRGNFPDRFSARQFPNYSSELNVNALLLGDSALYLCASSLGTGVFNEKLFFGSGTQLSVL.

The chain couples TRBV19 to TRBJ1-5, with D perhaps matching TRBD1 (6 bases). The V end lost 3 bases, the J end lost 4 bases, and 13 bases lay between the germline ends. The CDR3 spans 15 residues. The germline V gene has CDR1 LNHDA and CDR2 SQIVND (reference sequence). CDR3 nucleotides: TGTGCCAGTAGTATCTGGGGGACACAGAATCAGCCCCAGCATTTT. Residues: CASSIWGTQNQPQHF.

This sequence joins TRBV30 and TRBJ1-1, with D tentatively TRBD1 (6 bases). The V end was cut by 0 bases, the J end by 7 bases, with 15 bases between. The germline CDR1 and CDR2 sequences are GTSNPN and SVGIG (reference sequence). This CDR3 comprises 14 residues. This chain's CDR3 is CAWSVWQGRIEAFF. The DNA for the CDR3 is TGTGCCTGGAGTGTCTGGCAGGGGAGAATTGAAGCTTTCTTT.